Below are 18 T cell receptor beta chains sequenced from a single sample in a study of spatial heterogeneity in lung cancer. These TCRs are of unknown antigen specificity. The time point here: sample taken at primary tumor resection. Study conclusions and caveats: Counts of expanded alpha and beta TCRs within tumors tracked the tumor nonsynonymous mutation count.

TCRdb itself ran the 5' RACE reads through MiXCR, one entry per CDR3 protein. The table records about 28,000 distinct CDR3 sequences, approximately 6.9% of them present only once. The sample consisted of lung tumor tissue, taken at surgery. These receptors were taken from a male donor with early-stage non-small cell lung cancer.

The chain has TRBV6-1 and TRBJ2-5; D may be TRBD2 (6 bases). Trimming pared 4 bases from V and 5 bases from J, leaving 11 bases between. Germline assignment: CDR1 MNHNS and CDR2 SASEGT. CDR3 size: 13 residues. This CDR3 is CASSGNAGETQYF. The CDR3 DNA is TGTGCCAGCAGTGGAAACGCGGGGGAGACCCAGTACTTC.

This clonotype was counted many times. V usage is TRBV29-1 and J usage is TRBJ1-1; 9 nucleotides agree with TRBD1. V trimming: 3 bases; J trimming: 4 bases; junction bases outside the gene matches: 3. The germline gives CDR1 SQVTM, CDR2 ANQGSEA. The CDR3 is made up of 13 amino acids. CDR3 sequence (DNA): TGCAGCGTTGATGAGACAGGGGGCACTGAAGCTTTCTTT. Encoded protein: CSVDETGGTEAFF. The full variable domain, completed using reference TRBV29-1 and TRBJ1-1, is SAVISQKPSRDICQRGTSLTIQCQVDSQVTMMFWYRQQPGQSLTLIATANQGSEATYESGFVIDKFPISRPNLTFSTLTVSNMSPEDSSIYLCSVDETGGTEAFFGQGTRLTVV.

The genes are TRBV12-3 or TRBV12-4 and TRBJ2-3; D assignment may be TRBD1 or TRBD2 (5 bases each). V shed 1 base and J shed 6 bases, with 14 bases lying between them. This CDR3 has 15 residues. As DNA, the CDR3 is TGTGCCAGCAGTTTAGTGAACGCAGGGACGGATACGCAGTATTTT. This codes for CASSLVNAGTDTQYF.

This clonotype was detected many times. The rearrangement links TRBV20-1 to TRBJ1-4; no clear D gene. The germline V gene has CDR1 DFQATT and CDR2 SNEGSKA (reference sequence). The V end lost 0 bases, the J end lost 0 bases, and 8 bases lay between the germline ends. This CDR3 region has 15 residues. The chain's CDR3 is CSARETSATNEKLFF. As DNA, the CDR3 is TGCAGTGCTAGAGAAACTAGCGCAACTAATGAAAAACTGTTTTTT.

This chain links TRBV2 with TRBJ2-5; no clear D gene. Trimming pared 4 bases from V and 0 bases from J, leaving 9 bases between. Germline CDR1 and CDR2: SNHLY and FYNNEI. The CDR3 is 14 residues long. CDR3 DNA sequence: TGTGCCAGCAGTGTCTTTAGTAACCAAGAGACCCAGTACTTC. Its protein product is CASSVFSNQETQYF.

The sample holds many counts of this clonotype. This chain connects TRBV7-9 to TRBJ2-5, with TRBD1 matching over 8 bases. V lost 3 bases and J lost 5; bases outside the gene matches: 11. This CDR3 region has 16 residues. Germline values: CDR1 SEHNR, CDR2 FQNEAQ (reference sequence). For the CDR3, the DNA is TGTGCCAGCAGCTTCCCGACAGGGGCAATCCGGGAGACCCAGTACTTC. Its protein is CASSFPTGAIRETQYF.

This clonotype came up a few times. This chain joins TRBV7-9 and TRBJ2-1; no clear D gene. The CDR3 is 12 residues long. Germline V lookup: CDR1 SEHNR, CDR2 FQNEAQ (reference sequence). Trimming cost V 3 bases and J 2 bases, with 2 bases left between them. The CDR3 protein is CASSFTYNEQFF. The CDR3 region has the DNA TGTGCCAGCAGCTTTACCTACAATGAGCAGTTCTTC.

This clonotype was recorded many times. The J gene is TRBJ2-1, the V gene TRBV2, with no clear D. This CDR3 is 15 amino acids long. V was shortened by 2 bases and J by 6 bases, with 14 bases between the two germline ends. CDR1 SNHLY and CDR2 FYNNEI come from the germline V gene. The CDR3 loop is CASSEIMSLGNEQFF. The CDR3, as DNA: TGTGCCAGCAGTGAAATAATGAGTTTGGGCAATGAGCAGTTCTTC.

This clonotype has ten or more counts. This rearrangement joins TRBV5-8 to TRBJ1-4; possible D gene TRBD1, 6 bases. CDR1 SGHTS and CDR2 YDEGEE come from the germline V gene. The CDR3 loop spans 16 amino acids. Trimming left V 0 bases short and J 6 bases short, with 15 bases between. The CDR3 DNA follows: TGTGCCAGCAGCTTGGGAGCAGGGGCGCCTTATGAAAAACTGTTTTTT. This codes for CASSLGAGAPYEKLFF.

This clonotype was picked up many times. The chain employs TRBV5-1 and TRBJ1-4, with unresolved D. The V gene's germline CDR1 is SGHRS and CDR2 YFSETQ. Trimming left V 3 bases short and J 0 bases short, with 9 bases between. This CDR3 has 15 amino acids. The CDR3 DNA reads as TGCGCCAGCAGCTCCCTTGAGACAACTAATGAAAAACTGTTTTTT. Its protein product is CASSSLETTNEKLFF.

The sample holds a few counts of this clonotype. The chain has TRBV28 and TRBJ1-5; 9 bases are a match to TRBD1. The trim removed 5 bases at V and 4 bases at J, leaving 15 bases unmatched. CDR1 and CDR2 from the germline V gene are MDHEN and SYDVKM. CDR3 length: 18 residues. This chain's CDR3 is CASSPRQGVSPWNQPQHF. The CDR3 DNA reads TGTGCCAGCAGTCCGCGACAGGGGGTTAGCCCCTGGAATCAGCCCCAGCATTTT.

This clonotype appeared many times. This sequence joins TRBV12-3 or TRBV12-4 and TRBJ1-5; D is possibly TRBD1 (5 bases). V lost 5 bases and J lost 6, with 14 bases in between. The CDR3 covers 14 residues. The CDR3: CASSSNQGSQPQHF. The CDR3 DNA follows: TGTGCCAGCAGTAGCAATCAGGGTAGTCAGCCCCAGCATTTT.

Only a few counts were recorded for this clonotype. This chain uses TRBV10-3 with TRBJ2-3; TRBD2 matches at 16 bases. This CDR3 has 18 amino acids. V dropped 5 bases and J dropped 1; count of bases not matched to a gene: 6. From germline, CDR1 is ENHRY and CDR2 SYGVKD. The CDR3 nucleotides are TGTGCCATCAGTACCGGGACTAGCGGGGGGGCCGGCACAGATACGCAGTATTTT. Encoded protein: CAISTGTSGGAGTDTQYF.

This clonotype was seen at least ten times. This rearrangement joins TRBV12-3 or TRBV12-4 to TRBJ1-5, with no clear D. The V end was cut by 3 bases, the J end by 6 bases, with 6 bases between. There are 12 residues in the CDR3. CDR3 nucleotide sequence: TGTGCCAGCAGTTTTCCCCCTCAGCCCCAGCATTTT. It specifies CASSFPPQPQHF.

There are many counts of this clonotype. The V call is TRBV4-2, the J call TRBJ2-5; D gene uncertain. The CDR3 is 15 residues long. V dropped 2 bases and J dropped 3 bases, with 13 bases sitting between them. CDR1 is LGHNA and CDR2 is YNFKEQ in the germline V gene. The CDR3 DNA is TGTGCCAGCAGCCAATTTGTCGACGGAGAAGAGACCCAGTACTTC. Protein: CASSQFVDGEETQYF.

A few counts support this clonotype. The chain is built from TRBV20-1 and TRBJ2-1, with D possibly TRBD2 on 6 matching bases. The CDR3 sequence is 14 residues long. Between the trimmed V and J ends, which lost 6 bases and 2 bases, there was a span of 14 bases. Germline CDR1 and CDR2: DFQATT and SNEGSKA (reference sequence). CDR3 residues: CSAQTSTTYNEQFF. CDR3 bases: TGCAGTGCCCAGACTAGTACCACCTACAATGAGCAGTTCTTC.

This clonotype was detected a few times. The chain carries TRBV16 and TRBJ1-2; perhaps TRBD1 as D (5 bases). Germline loops: CDR1 KGHSY, CDR2 FQNENV. This CDR3 has 16 amino acids. Trimming removed 2 bases from V and 4 bases from J, with 17 bases in between. In nucleotides, the CDR3 is TGTGCCAGCAGCCAAAATTCCGCTCCAGGGTCCTATGGCTACACCTTC. Residues: CASSQNSAPGSYGYTF.

This clonotype was counted between two and nine times. V usage is TRBV3-1 and J usage is TRBJ2-7; possibly TRBD1 for D (6 bases). Trimming pared 4 bases from V and 5 bases from J, leaving 12 bases between. The length of the CDR3 is 13 residues. CDR1 is LGHDT, CDR2 YNNKEL, per germline (reference sequence). CDR3 loop: CASSRIAGDEQYF. The CDR3 DNA sequence: TGTGCCAGCAGCCGTATAGCAGGGGACGAGCAGTACTTC.